Described below is a single T cell receptor beta chain sequence and its context. The antigen remains unidentified. The PCR employed 60 Vbeta primers together with 13 Jbeta primers. The repertoire was sequenced with immunoSEQ multiplex PCR; TCRdb's copy has only in-frame clones and lacks some. The data show around 210,000 clones, with 80% to 90% seen just once and roughly 0.26% held by the top ten. The V gene lost 1 base and the J gene lost 7 bases, with 8 bases spanning the gap. The CDR3 loop spans 12 amino acids. Germline V gives CDR1 SGHKS, CDR2 YYEKEE (reference sequence). This sample stems from a study of cytomegalovirus exposure and HLA in healthy donors. Broader study findings: Trimming of TCR beta V- and J-genes showed a link, identified in a later analysis, to a missense DCLRE1C variant.

This TCR derives from a girl aged 2 to 9 in good health and CMV-seronegative. The chain combines TRBV5-5 with TRBJ1-2; D unclear. Input material: PBMCs. CDR3 amino acids: CASSLRSGGYTF. CDR3 in DNA: TGTGCCAGCAGCTTGCGTTCGGGTGGCTACACCTTC. Drawing the rest from reference TRBV5-5 and TRBJ1-2, the complete variable domain is DAGVTQSPTHLIKTRGQQVTLRCSPISGHKSVSWYQQVLGQGPQFIFQYYEKEERGRGNFPDRFSARQFPNYSSELNVNALLLGDSALYLCASSLRSGGYTFGSGTRLTVV.